Reported below is one T cell receptor beta chain. The sample comes from a study of CD8 T cells in Susac syndrome. This CDR3 spans 14 amino acids. Germline V lookup: CDR1 SQVTM, CDR2 ANQGSEA. Trimming cost V 4 bases and J 1 base; bases outside gene matches: 7. Sequencing targeted TCR beta in T cells from blood (CD8+ and CD4+). An amount of RNA that ranged from roughly 0.45 to 1 ug was reverse transcribed with random hexamers. MiXCR was run by TCRdb on the immunoSEQ multiplex PCR reads, yielding one entry per CDR3 protein. The data contain around 270,000 distinct CDR3 sequences, 85% of them singletons. Sequences were obtained from CD8+ T cells from PBMCs. J is TRBJ2-7 and V is TRBV29-1; 7 bases agree with TRBD2. The sequence derives from a human donor with multiple sclerosis. The CDR3 reads CSVVTAGRSYEQYF. The DNA for the CDR3 is TGCAGCGTTGTGACAGCCGGGAGGTCCTACGAGCAGTACTTC.